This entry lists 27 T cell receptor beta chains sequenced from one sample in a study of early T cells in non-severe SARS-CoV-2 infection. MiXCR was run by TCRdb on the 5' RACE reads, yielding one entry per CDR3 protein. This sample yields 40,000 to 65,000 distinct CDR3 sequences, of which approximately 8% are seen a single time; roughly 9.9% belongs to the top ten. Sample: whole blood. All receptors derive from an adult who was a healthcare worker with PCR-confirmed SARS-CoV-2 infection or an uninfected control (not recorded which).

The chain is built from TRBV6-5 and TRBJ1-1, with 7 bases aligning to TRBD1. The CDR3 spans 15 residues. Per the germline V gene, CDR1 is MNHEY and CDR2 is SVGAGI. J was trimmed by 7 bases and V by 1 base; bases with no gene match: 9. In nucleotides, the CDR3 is TGTGCCAGCAGTTACTGGGGACAGCGTTCTAATGAAGCTTTCTTT. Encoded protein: CASSYWGQRSNEAFF.

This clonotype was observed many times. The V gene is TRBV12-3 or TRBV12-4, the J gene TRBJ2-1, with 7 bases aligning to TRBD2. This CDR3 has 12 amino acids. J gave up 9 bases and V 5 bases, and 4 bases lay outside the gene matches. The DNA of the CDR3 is TGTGCCAGCAGTACCGGCGGGGGTGAGCAGTTCTTC. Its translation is CASSTGGGEQFF.

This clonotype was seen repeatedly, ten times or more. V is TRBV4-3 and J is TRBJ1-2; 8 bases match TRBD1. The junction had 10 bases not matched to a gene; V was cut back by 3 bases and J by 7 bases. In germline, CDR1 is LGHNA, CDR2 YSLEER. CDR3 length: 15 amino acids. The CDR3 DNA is TGCGCCAGCAGCCACCCTCAGACAGGGGTCAGTGGCTACACCTTC. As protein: CASSHPQTGVSGYTF.

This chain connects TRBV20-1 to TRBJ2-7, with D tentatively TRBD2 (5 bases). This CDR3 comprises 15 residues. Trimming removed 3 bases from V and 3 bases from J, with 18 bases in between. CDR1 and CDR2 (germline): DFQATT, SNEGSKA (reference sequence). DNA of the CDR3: TGCAGTGCTAGGTTTGTCGGGGATTCGTTCTACGAGCAGTACTTC. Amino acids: CSARFVGDSFYEQYF.

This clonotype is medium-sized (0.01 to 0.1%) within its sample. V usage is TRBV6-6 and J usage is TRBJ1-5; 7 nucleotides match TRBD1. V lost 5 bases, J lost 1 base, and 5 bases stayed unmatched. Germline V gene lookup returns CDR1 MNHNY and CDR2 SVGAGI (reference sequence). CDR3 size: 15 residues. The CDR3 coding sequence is TGTGCCAGCAGTCTGCGACAGGGCAGCAATCAGCCCCAGCATTTT. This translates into CASSLRQGSNQPQHF.

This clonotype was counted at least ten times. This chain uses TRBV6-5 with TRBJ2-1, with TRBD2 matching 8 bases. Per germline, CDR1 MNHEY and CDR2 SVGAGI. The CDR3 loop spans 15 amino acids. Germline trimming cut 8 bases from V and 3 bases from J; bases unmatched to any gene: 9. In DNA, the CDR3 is TGTGCCAGCGGATCGGTAGCGGGGCTCTACAATGAGCAGTTCTTC. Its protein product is CASGSVAGLYNEQFF.

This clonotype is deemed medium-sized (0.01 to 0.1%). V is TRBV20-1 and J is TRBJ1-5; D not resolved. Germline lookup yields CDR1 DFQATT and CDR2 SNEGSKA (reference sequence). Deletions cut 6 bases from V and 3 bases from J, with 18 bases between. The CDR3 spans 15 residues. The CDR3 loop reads CSAGRSLGINQPQHF. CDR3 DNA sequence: TGCAGTGCGGGCAGGTCACTGGGGATCAATCAGCCCCAGCATTTT.

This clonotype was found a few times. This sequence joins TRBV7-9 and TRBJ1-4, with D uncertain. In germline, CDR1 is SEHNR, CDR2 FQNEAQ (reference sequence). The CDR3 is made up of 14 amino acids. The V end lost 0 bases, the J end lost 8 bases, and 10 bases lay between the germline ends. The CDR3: CASSLASFEEKLFF. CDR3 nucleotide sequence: TGTGCCAGCAGCTTAGCGTCATTTGAGGAAAAACTGTTTTTT.

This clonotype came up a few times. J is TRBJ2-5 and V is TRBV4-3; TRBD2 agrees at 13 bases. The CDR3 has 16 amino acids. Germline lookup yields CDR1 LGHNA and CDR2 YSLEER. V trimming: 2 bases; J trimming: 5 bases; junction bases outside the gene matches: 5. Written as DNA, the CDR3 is TGCGCCAGCAGCCAAACCGGGACTAGCGGGATGGAGACCCAGTACTTC. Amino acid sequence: CASSQTGTSGMETQYF.

CDR3 amino acids: CASSPPHGVTYEQYF. CDR3 bases: TGTGCCAGCTCACCACCGCACGGCGTAACCTACGAGCAGTACTTC. The chain carries TRBV18 and TRBJ2-7; no definite D call. This CDR3 spans 15 amino acids. Trimming stripped 0 bases from V and 2 bases from J, with 11 bases between. Germline CDR1 and CDR2: KGHSH and LQKENI.

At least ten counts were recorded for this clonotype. Here the CDR3 reads CASSTRLRAYEQYF. CDR3 in DNA: TGTGCCAGCAGTACTCGGTTAAGGGCCTACGAGCAGTACTTC. V is TRBV7-2 and J is TRBJ2-7; no clear D gene. Germline assignment: CDR1 SGHTA and CDR2 FQGNSA. Trimming cost V 6 bases and J 2 bases, with 14 bases left between them. The CDR3 runs to 14 residues.

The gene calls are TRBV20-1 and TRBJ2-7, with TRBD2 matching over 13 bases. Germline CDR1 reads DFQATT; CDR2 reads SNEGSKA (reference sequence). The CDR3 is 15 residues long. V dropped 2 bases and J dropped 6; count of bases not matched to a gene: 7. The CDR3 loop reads CSARSTSGGAGEQYF. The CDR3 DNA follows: TGCAGTGCTAGAAGTACTAGCGGGGGGGCTGGCGAGCAGTACTTC.

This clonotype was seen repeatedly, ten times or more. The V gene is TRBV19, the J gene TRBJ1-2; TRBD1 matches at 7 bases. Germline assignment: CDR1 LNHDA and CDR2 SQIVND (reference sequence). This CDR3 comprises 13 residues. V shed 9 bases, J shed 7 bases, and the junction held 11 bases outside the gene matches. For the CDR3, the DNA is TGTGCCAGCGCTCCCGGGACAGACGGTGGCTACACCTTC. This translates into CASAPGTDGGYTF.

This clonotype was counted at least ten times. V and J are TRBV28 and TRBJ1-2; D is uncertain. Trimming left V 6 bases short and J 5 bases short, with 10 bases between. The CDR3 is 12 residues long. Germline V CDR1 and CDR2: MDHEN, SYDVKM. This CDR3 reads CASRNRPYGYTF. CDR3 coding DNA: TGTGCCAGCAGGAATCGGCCGTATGGCTACACCTTC.

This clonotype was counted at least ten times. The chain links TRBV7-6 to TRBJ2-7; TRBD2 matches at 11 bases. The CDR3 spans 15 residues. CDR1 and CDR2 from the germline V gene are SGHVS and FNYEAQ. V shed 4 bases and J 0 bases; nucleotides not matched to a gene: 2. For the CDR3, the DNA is TGTGCCAGCAGCTCGGGACTAGCGGCCTCCTACGAGCAGTACTTC. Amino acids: CASSSGLAASYEQYF.

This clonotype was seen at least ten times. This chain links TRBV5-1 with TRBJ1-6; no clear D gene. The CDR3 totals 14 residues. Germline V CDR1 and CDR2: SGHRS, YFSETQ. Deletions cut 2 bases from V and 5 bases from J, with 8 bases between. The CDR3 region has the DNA TGCGCCAGCAGCTTCGGGCGGGATAATTCACCCCTCCACTTT. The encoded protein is CASSFGRDNSPLHF.

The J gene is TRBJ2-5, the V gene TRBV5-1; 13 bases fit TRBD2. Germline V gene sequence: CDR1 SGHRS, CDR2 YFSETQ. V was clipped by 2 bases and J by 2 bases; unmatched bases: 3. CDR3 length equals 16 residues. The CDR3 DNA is TGCGCCAGCAGCTTAGGACTAGCGGGAGCTCAAGAGACCCAGTACTTC. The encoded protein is CASSLGLAGAQETQYF. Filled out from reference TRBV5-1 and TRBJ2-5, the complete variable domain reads KAGVTQTPRYLIKTRGQQVTLSCSPISGHRSVSWYQQTPGQGLQFLFEYFSETQRNKGNFPGRFSGRQFSNSRSEMNVSTLELGDSALYLCASSLGLAGAQETQYFGPGTRLLVL.

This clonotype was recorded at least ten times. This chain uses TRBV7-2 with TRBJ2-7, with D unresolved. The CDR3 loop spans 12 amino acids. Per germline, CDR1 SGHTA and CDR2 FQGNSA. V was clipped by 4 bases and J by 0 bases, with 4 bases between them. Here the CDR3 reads CASSSSSYEQYF. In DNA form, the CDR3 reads TGTGCCAGCAGCTCGAGCTCCTACGAGCAGTACTTC.

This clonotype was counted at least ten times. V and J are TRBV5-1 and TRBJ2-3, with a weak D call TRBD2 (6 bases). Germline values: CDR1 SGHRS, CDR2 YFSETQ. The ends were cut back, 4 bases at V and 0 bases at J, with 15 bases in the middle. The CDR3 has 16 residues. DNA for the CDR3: TGCGCCAGCAGCCCTCTGGGACTTTCTAGCACAGATACGCAGTATTTT. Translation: CASSPLGLSSTDTQYF.

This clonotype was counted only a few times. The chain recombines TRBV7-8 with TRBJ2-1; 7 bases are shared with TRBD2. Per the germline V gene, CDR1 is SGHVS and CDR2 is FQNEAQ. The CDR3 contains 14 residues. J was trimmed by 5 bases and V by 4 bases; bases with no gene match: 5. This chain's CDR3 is CASSSGTTDNEQFF. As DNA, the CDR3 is TGTGCCAGCAGCTCCGGGACTACAGACAATGAGCAGTTCTTC.

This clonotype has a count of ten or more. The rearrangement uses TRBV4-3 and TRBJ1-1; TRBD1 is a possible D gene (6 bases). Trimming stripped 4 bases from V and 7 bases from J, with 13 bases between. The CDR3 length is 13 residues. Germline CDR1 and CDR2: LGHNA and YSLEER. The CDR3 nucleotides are TGCGCCAGCAGCCTAAATAGGGGGAGTGAAGCTTTCTTT. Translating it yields CASSLNRGSEAFF.

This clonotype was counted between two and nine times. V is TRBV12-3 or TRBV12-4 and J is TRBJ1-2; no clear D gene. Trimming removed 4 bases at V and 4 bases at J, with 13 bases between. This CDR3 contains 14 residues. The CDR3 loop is CASSSPTASYGYTF. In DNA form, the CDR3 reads TGTGCCAGCAGTTCACCCACAGCCTCCTATGGCTACACCTTC.

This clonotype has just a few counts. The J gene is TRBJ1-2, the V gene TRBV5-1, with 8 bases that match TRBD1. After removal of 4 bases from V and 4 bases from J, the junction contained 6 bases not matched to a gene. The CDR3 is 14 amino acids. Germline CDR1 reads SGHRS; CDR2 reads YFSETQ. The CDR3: CASSPQGAVYGYTF. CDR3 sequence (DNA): TGCGCCAGCAGCCCCCAGGGGGCTGTCTATGGCTACACCTTC.

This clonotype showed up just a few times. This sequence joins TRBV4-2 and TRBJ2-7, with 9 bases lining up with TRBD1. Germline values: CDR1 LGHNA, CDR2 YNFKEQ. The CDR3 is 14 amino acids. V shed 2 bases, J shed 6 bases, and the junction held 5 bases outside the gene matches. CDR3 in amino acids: CASSQPGQGPEQYF. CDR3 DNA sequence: TGTGCCAGCAGCCAACCGGGACAGGGCCCCGAGCAGTACTTC.

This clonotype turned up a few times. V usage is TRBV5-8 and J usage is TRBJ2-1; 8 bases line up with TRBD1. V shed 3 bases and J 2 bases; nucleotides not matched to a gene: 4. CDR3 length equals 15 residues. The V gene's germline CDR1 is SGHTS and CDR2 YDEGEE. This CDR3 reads CASSSLGQAYNEQFF. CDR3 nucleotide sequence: TGTGCCAGCAGCTCCCTGGGACAGGCCTACAATGAGCAGTTCTTC.

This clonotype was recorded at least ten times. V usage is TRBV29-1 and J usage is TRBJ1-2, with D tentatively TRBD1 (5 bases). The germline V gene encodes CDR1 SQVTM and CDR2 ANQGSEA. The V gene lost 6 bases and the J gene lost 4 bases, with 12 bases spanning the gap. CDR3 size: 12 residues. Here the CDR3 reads CSVETAVYGYTF. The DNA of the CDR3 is TGCAGCGTCGAGACAGCAGTCTATGGCTACACCTTC.

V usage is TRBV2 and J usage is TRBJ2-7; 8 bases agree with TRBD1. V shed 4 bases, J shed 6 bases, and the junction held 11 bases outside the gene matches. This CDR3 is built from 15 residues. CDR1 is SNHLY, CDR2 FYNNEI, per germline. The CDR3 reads CASSGSGGGLFEQYF. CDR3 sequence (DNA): TGTGCCAGCAGTGGGTCAGGGGGCGGATTGTTCGAGCAGTACTTC.